The clone carrying this T cell receptor beta chain has just a few counts. Its antigen is not identified. This CDR3 region has 15 residues. In germline, CDR1 is SEHNR, CDR2 FQNEAQ (reference sequence). Trimming cost V 5 bases and J 6 bases; bases outside gene matches: 11. This entry belongs to a study of shared clonotypes between healthy human individuals. Study observations and caveats: Naive subsets generally exceeded memory subsets in estimated richness. Rarefaction showed that sequencing of sorted subsets was incomplete (despite large depth). It was anticipated that sequencing depth would influence how many clonotypes donors shared.

Sequencing used immunoSEQ multiplex PCR; TCRdb keeps in-frame clones, though not all of them. The profile shows around 1.1 million clones, 75% to 80% of them singletons. The chain carries TRBV7-9 and TRBJ2-7; 9 nucleotides align to TRBD1. The sample taken for sequencing was memory CD4+ T cells from PBMCs. Subset here: CD45RA-negative fraction. This receptor was identified in a man between 18 and 35 years old in good health. Some clones in this sample may be carry-over from other donors' samples. The CDR3 protein is CASSPPGTGILEQYF. CDR3 nucleotide sequence: TGTGCCAGCAGCCCGCCCGGGACAGGGATACTCGAGCAGTACTTC.